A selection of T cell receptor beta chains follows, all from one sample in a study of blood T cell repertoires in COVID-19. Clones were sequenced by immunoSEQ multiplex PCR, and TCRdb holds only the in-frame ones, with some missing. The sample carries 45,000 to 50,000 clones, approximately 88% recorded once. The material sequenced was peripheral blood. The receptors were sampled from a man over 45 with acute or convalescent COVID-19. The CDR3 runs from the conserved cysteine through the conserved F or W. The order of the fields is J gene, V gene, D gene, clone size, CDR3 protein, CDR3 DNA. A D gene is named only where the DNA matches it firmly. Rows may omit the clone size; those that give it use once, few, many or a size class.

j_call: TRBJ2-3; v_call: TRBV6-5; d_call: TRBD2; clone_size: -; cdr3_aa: CAVGGMRDTQYF; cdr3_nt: TGTGCAGTGGGGGGGATGAGGGATACGCAGTATTTT
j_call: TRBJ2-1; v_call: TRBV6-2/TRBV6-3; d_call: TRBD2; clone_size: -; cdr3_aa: CASTPTSGAYNEQFF; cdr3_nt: TGTGCCAGCACCCCGACTAGCGGAGCGTACAATGAGCAGTTCTTC
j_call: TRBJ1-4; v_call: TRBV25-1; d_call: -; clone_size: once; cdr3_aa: CASSGALREKLFF; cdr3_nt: TGTGCCAGCAGTGGGGCGCTGCGAGAAAAACTGTTTTTT
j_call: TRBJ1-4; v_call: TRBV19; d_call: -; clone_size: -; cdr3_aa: CASSQETNEKLFF; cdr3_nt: TGTGCCAGTAGTCAGGAAACTAATGAAAAACTGTTTTTT
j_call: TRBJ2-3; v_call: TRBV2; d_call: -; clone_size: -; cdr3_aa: CASKRIAPDTQYF; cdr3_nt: TGTGCCAGCAAGAGGATAGCCCCAGATACGCAGTATTTT
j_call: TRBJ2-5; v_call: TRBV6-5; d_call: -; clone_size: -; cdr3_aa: CASGRGGDQETQYF; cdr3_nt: TGTGCCAGCGGGAGAGGGGGGGATCAAGAGACCCAGTACTTC
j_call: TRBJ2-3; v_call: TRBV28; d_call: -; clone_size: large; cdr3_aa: CASSYIERTSTDTQYF; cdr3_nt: TGTGCCAGCAGTTACATAGAGCGGACTAGCACAGATACGCAGTATTTT
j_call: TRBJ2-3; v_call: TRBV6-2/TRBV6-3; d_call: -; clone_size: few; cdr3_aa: CASSYSSPTDTQYF; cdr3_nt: TGTGCCAGCAGTTACTCGAGCCCGACAGATACGCAGTATTTT
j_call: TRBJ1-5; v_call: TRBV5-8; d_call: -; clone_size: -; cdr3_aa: CASSLVPTPQHF; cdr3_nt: TGTGCCAGCAGCTTGGTCCCGACACCCCAGCATTTT
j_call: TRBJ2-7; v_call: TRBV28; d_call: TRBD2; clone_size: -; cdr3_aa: CASSRLAGVSYEQYF; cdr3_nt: TGTGCCAGCAGTCGACTAGCGGGGGTCTCCTACGAGCAGTACTTC
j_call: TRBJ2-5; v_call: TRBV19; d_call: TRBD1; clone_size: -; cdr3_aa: CASSRQGVVGETQYF; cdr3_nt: TGTGCCAGTAGCAGACAGGGGGTGGTAGGAGAGACCCAGTACTTC
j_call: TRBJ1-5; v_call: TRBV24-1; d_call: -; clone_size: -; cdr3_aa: CATGDNNQPQHF; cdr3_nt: TGTGCCACCGGGGACAACAATCAGCCCCAGCATTTT
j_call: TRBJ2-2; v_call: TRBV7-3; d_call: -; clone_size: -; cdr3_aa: CASSLISGTPTGELFF; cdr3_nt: TGTGCCAGCAGCTTAATCTCCGGGACTCCTACCGGGGAGCTGTTTTTT
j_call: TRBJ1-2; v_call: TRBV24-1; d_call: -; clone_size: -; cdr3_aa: CATSDLLGRGYTF; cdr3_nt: TGTGCCACCAGTGATTTGCTAGGGAGGGGCTACACCTTC
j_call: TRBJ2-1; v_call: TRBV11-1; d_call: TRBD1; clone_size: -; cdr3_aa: CASSVYRGAEQFF; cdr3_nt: TGTGCCAGCAGCGTATACAGGGGTGCTGAGCAGTTCTTC
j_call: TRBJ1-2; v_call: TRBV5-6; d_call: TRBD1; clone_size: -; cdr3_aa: CASTPTPQGARGYTF; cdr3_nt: TGTGCCAGCACCCCTACTCCTCAGGGGGCGCGGGGCTACACCTTC
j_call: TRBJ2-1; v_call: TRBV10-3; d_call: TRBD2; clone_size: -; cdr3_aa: CAISGASGHSYNEQFF; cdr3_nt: TGTGCCATCAGTGGGGCTAGCGGCCACTCCTACAATGAGCAGTTCTTC
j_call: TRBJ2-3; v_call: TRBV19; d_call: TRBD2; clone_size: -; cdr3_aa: CASSMERGGPDTQYF; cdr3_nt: TGTGCCAGTAGTATGGAGCGGGGGGGCCCAGATACGCAGTATTTT
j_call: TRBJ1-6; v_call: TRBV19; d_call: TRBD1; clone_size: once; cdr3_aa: CASSIGTGASPLHF; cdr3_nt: TGTGCCAGTAGCATCGGGACAGGGGCTTCACCCCTCCACTTT
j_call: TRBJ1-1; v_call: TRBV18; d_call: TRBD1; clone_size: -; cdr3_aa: CASSPGQEEAFF; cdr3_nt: TGTGCCAGCTCACCAGGACAGGAGGAAGCTTTCTTT
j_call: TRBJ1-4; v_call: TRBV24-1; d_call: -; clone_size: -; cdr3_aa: CATSDAQGGSNEKLFF; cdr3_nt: TGTGCCACCAGTGATGCCCAGGGAGGGTCCAATGAAAAACTGTTTTTT
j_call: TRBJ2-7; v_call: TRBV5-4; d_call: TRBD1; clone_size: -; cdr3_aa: CASSSGTASYEQYF; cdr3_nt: TGTGCCAGCAGCTCAGGGACAGCTTCCTACGAGCAGTACTTC
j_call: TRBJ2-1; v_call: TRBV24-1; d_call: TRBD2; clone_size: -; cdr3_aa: CATSDLGGTSRHEQFF; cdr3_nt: TGTGCCACCAGTGATTTGGGGGGGACTAGCAGGCATGAGCAGTTCTTC
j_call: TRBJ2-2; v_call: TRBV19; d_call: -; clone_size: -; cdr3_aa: CASSPRGGTASLGELFF; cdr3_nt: TGTGCCAGTAGTCCCCGGGGCGGGACAGCCTCTCTCGGGGAGCTGTTTTTT
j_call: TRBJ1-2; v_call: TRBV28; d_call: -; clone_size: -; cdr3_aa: CASRQTRVYGYTF; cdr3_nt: TGTGCCAGCAGACAGACGAGGGTGTATGGCTACACCTTC
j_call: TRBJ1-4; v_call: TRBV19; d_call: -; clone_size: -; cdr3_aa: CASSATRATNEKLFF; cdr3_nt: TGTGCCAGTAGTGCCACCCGAGCAACTAATGAAAAACTGTTTTTT
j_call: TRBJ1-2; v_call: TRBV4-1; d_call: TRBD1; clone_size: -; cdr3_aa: CASSQVGGQGAGYTF; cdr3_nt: TGCGCCAGCAGCCAAGTAGGGGGACAGGGGGCTGGCTACACCTTC
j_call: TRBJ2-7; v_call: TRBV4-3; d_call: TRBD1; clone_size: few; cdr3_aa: CASSVNRGSYYEQYF; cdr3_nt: TGCGCCAGCAGCGTTAACAGGGGGAGTTATTACGAGCAGTACTTC
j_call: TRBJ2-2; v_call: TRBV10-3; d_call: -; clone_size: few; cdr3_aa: CAIRKQEGTGELFF; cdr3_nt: TGTGCCATCAGAAAACAGGAGGGCACCGGGGAGCTGTTTTTT
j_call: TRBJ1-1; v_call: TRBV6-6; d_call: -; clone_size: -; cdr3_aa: CASTPGDADTEAFF; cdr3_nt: TGTGCCAGCACTCCGGGGGACGCGGACACTGAAGCTTTCTTT
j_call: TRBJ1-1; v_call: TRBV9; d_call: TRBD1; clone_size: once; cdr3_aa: CASSIGQGRNTEAFF; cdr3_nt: TGTGCCAGCAGCATCGGACAGGGAAGGAACACTGAAGCTTTCTTT
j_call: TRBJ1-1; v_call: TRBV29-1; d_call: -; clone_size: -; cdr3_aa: CSAGNSNTEAFF; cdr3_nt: TGCAGCGCGGGAAACTCGAACACTGAAGCTTTCTTT
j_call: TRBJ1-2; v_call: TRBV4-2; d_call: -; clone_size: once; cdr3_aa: CASSQGQDLYGYTF; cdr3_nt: TGTGCCAGCAGCCAAGGACAGGACCTCTATGGCTACACCTTC
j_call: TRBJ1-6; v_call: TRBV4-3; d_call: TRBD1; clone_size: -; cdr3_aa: CASSQADRVHSPLHF; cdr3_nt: TGCGCCAGCAGCCAAGCCGACAGGGTACACTCACCCCTCCACTTT
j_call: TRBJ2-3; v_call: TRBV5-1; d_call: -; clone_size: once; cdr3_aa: CASSLGTSTDTQYF; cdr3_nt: TGCGCCAGCAGCTTAGGGACTAGCACAGATACGCAGTATTTT
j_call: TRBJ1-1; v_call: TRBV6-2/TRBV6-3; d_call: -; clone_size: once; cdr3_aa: CASSDGDRTEAFF; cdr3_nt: TGTGCCAGCAGCGACGGGGATCGGACTGAAGCTTTCTTT
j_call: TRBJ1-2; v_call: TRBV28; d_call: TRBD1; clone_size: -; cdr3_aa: CATLLSGTDYGYTF; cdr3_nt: TGTGCCACCTTACTCTCCGGGACAGACTATGGCTACACCTTC
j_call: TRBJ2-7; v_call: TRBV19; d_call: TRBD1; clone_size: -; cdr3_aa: CASRKPGQGADEQYF; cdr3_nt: TGTGCCAGTAGAAAGCCGGGACAGGGGGCCGACGAGCAGTACTTC
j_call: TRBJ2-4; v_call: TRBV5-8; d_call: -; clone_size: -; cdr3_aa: CASSRPLSGAKNIQYF; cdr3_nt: TGTGCCAGCAGCAGACCCCTCTCGGGGGCCAAAAACATTCAGTACTTC
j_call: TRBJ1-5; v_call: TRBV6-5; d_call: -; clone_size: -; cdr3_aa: CASSYSREIGQPQHF; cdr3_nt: TGTGCCAGCAGTTACTCTCGGGAGATAGGCCAGCCCCAGCATTTT
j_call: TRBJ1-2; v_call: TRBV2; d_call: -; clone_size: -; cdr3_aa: CASRASLEGYTF; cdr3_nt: TGTGCCAGCAGGGCTTCCCTGGAGGGCTACACCTTC
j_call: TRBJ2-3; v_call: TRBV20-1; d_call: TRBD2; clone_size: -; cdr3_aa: CSATSGRQYF; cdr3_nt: TGCAGTGCAACTAGCGGGAGGCAGTATTTT
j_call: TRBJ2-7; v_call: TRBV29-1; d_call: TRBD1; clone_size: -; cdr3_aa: CSVARQGSVYEQYF; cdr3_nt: TGCAGCGTTGCCCGACAGGGAAGTGTCTACGAGCAGTACTTC
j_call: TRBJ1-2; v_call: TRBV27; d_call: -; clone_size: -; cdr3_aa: CASSLGPGRNYGYTF; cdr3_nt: TGTGCCAGCAGTTTGGGCCCAGGGCGCAACTATGGCTACACCTTC
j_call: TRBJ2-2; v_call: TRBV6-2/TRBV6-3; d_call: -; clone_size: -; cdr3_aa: CASTPRGGPNTGELFF; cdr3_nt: TGTGCCAGCACCCCCAGAGGGGGACCGAACACCGGGGAGCTGTTTTTT
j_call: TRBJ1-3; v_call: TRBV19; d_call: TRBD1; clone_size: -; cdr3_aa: CASVDGTGKDSGNTIYF; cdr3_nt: TGTGCCAGCGTGGATGGGACAGGGAAAGACTCTGGAAACACCATATATTTT
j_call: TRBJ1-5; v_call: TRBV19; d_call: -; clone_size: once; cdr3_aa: CASRTREDQPQHF; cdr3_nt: TGTGCCAGTAGAACCAGGGAAGATCAGCCCCAGCATTTT
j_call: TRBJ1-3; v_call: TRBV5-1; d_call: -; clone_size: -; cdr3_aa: CASSLYSVAGPSSGNTIYF; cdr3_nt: TGCGCCAGCAGCTTATATTCGGTGGCAGGCCCGAGCTCTGGAAACACCATATATTTT